This T cell receptor beta chain came from a study of blood T cells in healthy people across ages. From germline, CDR1 is SQVTM and CDR2 ANQGSEA. With V trimmed by 3 bases and J by 6 bases, 12 bases remained unmatched. The length of the CDR3 is 15 residues. Primers used in a second PCR of about 6 to 11 cycles were a sample-barcoded 5' primer and a J-beta primer mix. TCRdb fed the 5' RACE reads into MiXCR, producing one record per CDR3 protein. The profile shows hundreds of thousands of distinct CDR3 sequences, 58% of them singletons. This chain uses TRBV29-1 with TRBJ2-7, with TRBD2 matching 9 bases. This sequence was found in a young man in good health. The specimen was blood. The CDR3 protein is CSVELAGGPQGEQYF. As DNA, the CDR3 is TGCAGCGTTGAGTTGGCGGGAGGGCCTCAGGGCGAGCAGTACTTC.